These 15 T cell receptor beta chains were sequenced from one sample in a study of shared clonotypes between healthy human individuals. Sequenced by immunoSEQ multiplex PCR; TCRdb stores in-frame clones only, minus some. The sample shows tens of thousands of clones, about 61% of them seen only once. The sequencing sample was made of memory CD8+ T cells sorted from blood. The sample's subset: CD45RO+ cells pooled with CCR7-negative TemRA cells. The receptor source for this set is a man under 40 in good health.

This chain uses TRBV7-9 with TRBJ2-1, with 9 bases matching TRBD2. The ends lost 1 base at V and 8 bases at J; junction bases unmatched: 9. Germline values: CDR1 SEHNR, CDR2 FQNEAQ (reference sequence). This CDR3 contains 16 residues. CDR3 DNA: TGTGCCAGCAGCTTAGGGTCTAGCGGGATGGATGATGAGCAGTTCTTC. Its translation: CASSLGSSGMDDEQFF.

This rearrangement joins TRBV27 to TRBJ2-7, with D tentatively TRBD2 (5 bases). This CDR3 is built from 16 residues. Deletions cut 8 bases from V and 2 bases from J, with 22 bases between. Germline V gives CDR1 MNHEY, CDR2 SMNVEV (reference sequence). CDR3 loop: CASSPLRADFPYEQYF. The CDR3 nucleotides are TGTGCCAGCTCTCCCCTGAGGGCAGACTTCCCCTACGAGCAGTACTTC.

The rearrangement joins TRBV7-7 to TRBJ2-5; no clear D. There are 14 residues in the CDR3. From germline, CDR1 is SSHAT and CDR2 FNYEAQ (reference sequence). The V gene lost 1 base and the J gene lost 4 bases, with 10 bases spanning the gap. The CDR3 DNA reads as TGTGCCAGCAGCTTAGTTGGGGTAGGAGAGACCCAGTACTTC. Residues: CASSLVGVGETQYF. The full variable domain, its missing parts supplied by reference TRBV7-7 and TRBJ2-5, is GAGVSQSPRYKVTKRGQDVTLRCDPISSHATLYWYQQALGQGPEFLTYFNYEAQPDKSGLPSDRFSAERPEGSISTLTIQRTEQRDSAMYRCASSLVGVGETQYFGPGTRLLVL.

The chain links TRBV4-3 to TRBJ1-5; D unclear. Germline V gene lookup returns CDR1 LGHNA and CDR2 YSLEER. CDR3 size: 15 residues. V lost 0 bases, J lost 0 bases, and 6 bases lay in between. This chain's CDR3 is CASSQDYYSNQPQHF. In nucleotides, the CDR3 is TGCGCCAGCAGCCAAGATTATTATAGCAATCAGCCCCAGCATTTT.

This clone is a singleton in its sample. The chain uses TRBV4-2 and TRBJ2-1; no reliable D call. The CDR3 sequence is 16 residues long. Looked up from germline, CDR1 is LGHNA and CDR2 is YNFKEQ. The germline V and J ends were trimmed by 4 bases and 0 bases, with 13 bases remaining between them. The CDR3 nucleotides read TGTGCCAGCAGCCTATTAGAGGCGGCCTCCTACAATGAGCAGTTCTTC. This gives the protein CASSLLEAASYNEQFF.

The chain employs TRBV2 and TRBJ2-7; D may be TRBD1 or TRBD2 (5 bases each). This CDR3 spans 13 amino acids. The germline V gene has CDR1 SNHLY and CDR2 FYNNEI. CDR3 protein: CVSRGASSYEQYF. DNA for the CDR3: TGTGTGTCGAGGGGCGCCTCCTCCTACGAGCAGTACTTC.

This clone was found a few times. The chain is built from TRBV28 and TRBJ1-2; D is ambiguous. V shed 3 bases and J shed 2 bases, with 10 bases lying between them. The CDR3 runs to 14 residues. CDR1 is MDHEN and CDR2 is SYDVKM in the germline V gene. CDR3 sequence reads: CASSLPEGNYGYTF. The CDR3 region has the DNA TGTGCCAGCAGTTTGCCCGAGGGAAACTATGGCTACACCTTC.

The rearrangement joins TRBV7-7 to TRBJ2-3; D unclear. The CDR3 sequence is 14 residues long. Germline V gene data show CDR1 as SSHAT and CDR2 as FNYEAQ (reference sequence). V was cut by 5 bases and J by 4 bases, with 13 bases left in between. CDR3 nucleotides: TGTGCCAGCAGCCTATCGACGGGTCCAGATACGCAGTATTTT. This gives the protein CASSLSTGPDTQYF.

The count of this clone is one. The chain has TRBV5-3 and TRBJ1-2; 7 nucleotides line up with TRBD1. TRBV5-3 is an ORF for which the function is uncertain. The CDR3 runs to 13 residues. J gave up 8 bases and V 3 bases, and 7 bases lay outside the gene matches. The CDR3 bases are TGTGCCAGAAGCTACAGGGGCTCGTGGGGCTACACCTTC. Encoded protein: CARSYRGSWGYTF.

The rearrangement uses TRBV7-2 and TRBJ1-1, with D uncertain. The germline V gene has CDR1 SGHTA and CDR2 FQGNSA. The V end was cut by 2 bases, the J end by 0 bases, with 7 bases between. The length of the CDR3 is 14 residues. CDR3 bases: TGTGCCAGCAGCTTACCACGGATGAACACTGAAGCTTTCTTT. Translating gives CASSLPRMNTEAFF.

This chain uses TRBV6-5 with TRBJ2-2; D gene uncertain. The germline V gene has CDR1 MNHEY and CDR2 SVGAGI. The CDR3 length is 14 residues. V lost 8 bases and J lost 6, with 16 bases in between. As DNA, the CDR3 is TGTGCCAGCTCGACCGACACCTCTCCCGGGGAGCTGTTTTTT. The encoded protein is CASSTDTSPGELFF.

This rearrangement joins TRBV7-8 to TRBJ2-7, with D unclear. This CDR3 is built from 14 residues. Trimming took 5 bases from V and 8 from J, leaving 19 bases between them. Looked up from germline, CDR1 is SGHVS and CDR2 is FQNEAQ. As DNA, the CDR3 is TGTGCCAGCAGCCCCCCCGGCACGTCCGCCCAGCAGTACTTC. Amino acid sequence: CASSPPGTSAQQYF. Full variable domain (outside the CDR3, taken from reference TRBV7-8 and TRBJ2-7): GAGVSQSPRYKVAKRGQDVALRCDPISGHVSLFWYQQALGQGPEFLTYFQNEAQLDKSGLPSDRFFAERPEGSVSTLKIQRTQQEDSAVYLCASSPPGTSAQQYFGPGTRLTVT.

The V gene is TRBV5-8, the J gene TRBJ2-1, with 7 bases matching TRBD2. Per the germline V gene, CDR1 is SGHTS and CDR2 is YDEGEE. V was clipped by 0 bases and J by 2 bases; unmatched bases: 2. The CDR3 consists of 15 residues. The CDR3 here is CASSLGGGPYNEQFF. CDR3 DNA: TGTGCCAGCAGCTTGGGGGGAGGGCCCTACAATGAGCAGTTCTTC.

V and J are TRBV10-1 and TRBJ2-1, with D perhaps matching TRBD2 (6 bases). The germline V gene has CDR1 WNHNN and CDR2 SYGVQD (reference sequence). V was shortened by 10 bases and J by 5 bases, with 18 bases between the two germline ends. The CDR3 has 14 amino acids. The CDR3 here is CATSRRSGDNEQFF. DNA of the CDR3: TGCGCCACCTCGAGACGGTCGGGAGACAATGAGCAGTTCTTC.

The gene calls are TRBV5-4 and TRBJ2-1; a weak D match, TRBD1 (6 bases). Germline V gene data show CDR1 as SGHNT and CDR2 as YYREEE (reference sequence). The CDR3 is 14 residues long. Trimming shortened V by 4 bases and J by 8 bases, and 16 bases separated the two germline ends. CDR3: CASSRQQGVYEQFF. The CDR3 DNA reads as TGTGCCAGCAGCAGGCAACAGGGTGTCTATGAGCAGTTCTTC.